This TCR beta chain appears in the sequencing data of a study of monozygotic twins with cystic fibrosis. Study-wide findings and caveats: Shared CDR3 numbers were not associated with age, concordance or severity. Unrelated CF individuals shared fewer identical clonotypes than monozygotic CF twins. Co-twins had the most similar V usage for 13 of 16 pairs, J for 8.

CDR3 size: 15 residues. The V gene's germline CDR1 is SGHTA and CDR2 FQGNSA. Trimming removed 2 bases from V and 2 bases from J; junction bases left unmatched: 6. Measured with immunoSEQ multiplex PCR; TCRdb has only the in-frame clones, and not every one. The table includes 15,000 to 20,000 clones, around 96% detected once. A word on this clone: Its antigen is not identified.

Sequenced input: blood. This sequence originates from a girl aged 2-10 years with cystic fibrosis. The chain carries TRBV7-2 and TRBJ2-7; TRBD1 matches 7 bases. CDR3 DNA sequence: TGTGCCAGCAGCTTAATGGACAGGCTCACCTACGAGCAGTACTTC. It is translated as CASSLMDRLTYEQYF.